These 20 T cell receptor beta chains were all obtained from the same sample, sequenced in a study of T cell responses to AZD1222 COVID-19 vaccine. Produced via immunoSEQ multiplex PCR; TCRdb's table is partial and in-frame only. This sample has about 180,000 clones, with just over 85% found just once. The source material was peripheral blood, sampled on day 0 of AZD1222 vaccination. The receptors were sampled from an adult in good health.

This chain links TRBV10-3 with TRBJ2-7; D not resolved. V dropped 2 bases and J dropped 0 bases, with 14 bases sitting between them. The length of the CDR3 is 16 residues. Germline V gives CDR1 ENHRY, CDR2 SYGVKD. CDR3: CAISESSLERSYEQYF. The CDR3 bases are TGTGCCATCAGTGAGAGCAGCCTAGAACGCTCCTACGAGCAGTACTTC.

V gene TRBV28 combines with J gene TRBJ2-4; 7 positions agree with TRBD1. The CDR3 totals 17 residues. V shed 6 bases, J shed 1 base, and the junction held 12 bases outside the gene matches. CDR1 is MDHEN and CDR2 is SYDVKM in the germline V gene. The CDR3: CASSRKQGQSAKNIQYF. The CDR3 nucleotides are TGTGCCAGCAGCCGAAAACAGGGGCAATCGGCCAAAAACATTCAGTACTTC.

The chain has TRBV5-4 and TRBJ2-1, with D unresolved. Looked up from germline, CDR1 is SGHNT and CDR2 is YYREEE (reference sequence). The CDR3 totals 14 residues. Trimming cost V 0 bases and J 5 bases, with 9 bases left between them. CDR3 bases: TGTGCCAGCAGCTTGGAGGTTTTACACAATGAGCAGTTCTTC. It yields the protein CASSLEVLHNEQFF.

The V and J genes are TRBV2 and TRBJ2-5; unclear D gene. CDR1 SNHLY and CDR2 FYNNEI come from the germline V gene. The CDR3 runs to 13 residues. V was trimmed by 10 bases and J by 5 bases, leaving 17 bases between them. CDR3 bases: TGTGCCACCGGAGAGCGCCTCGGCGAGACCCAGTACTTC. Translating it yields CATGERLGETQYF.

This rearrangement joins TRBV27 to TRBJ1-6, with TRBD1 matching over 7 bases. The CDR3 sequence is 15 residues long. The germline V gene has CDR1 MNHEY and CDR2 SMNVEV (reference sequence). V lost 7 bases to trimming and J lost 7 bases; unmatched junction nucleotides: 10. The CDR3 DNA sequence: TGTGCCAGCAACTCATACAGGGGTAGGAATTCACCCCTCCACTTT. This encodes CASNSYRGRNSPLHF.

The chain combines TRBV7-2 with TRBJ1-5; D gene ambiguous. This CDR3 has 14 amino acids. Trimming took 3 bases from V and 4 from J, leaving 10 bases between them. Per the germline V gene, CDR1 is SGHTA and CDR2 is FQGNSA. The CDR3 loop reads CASSFDTLNQPQHF. The DNA of the CDR3 is TGTGCCAGCAGCTTCGACACCCTGAATCAGCCCCAGCATTTT.

The CDR3 is CASSRGQGNIQYF. CDR3 coding DNA: TGTGCCAGCAGCAGGGGACAGGGGAACATTCAGTACTTC. The V call is TRBV13, the J call TRBJ2-4, with 10 bases matching TRBD1. This CDR3 contains 13 residues. Germline values: CDR1 PRHDT, CDR2 FYEKMQ (reference sequence). V shed 5 bases and J 7 bases; nucleotides not matched to a gene: 2. Drawing the rest from reference TRBV13 and TRBJ2-4, the complete variable domain is AAGVIQSPRHLIKEKRETATLKCYPIPRHDTVYWYQQGPGQDPQFLISFYEKMQSDKGSIPDRFSAQQFSDYHSELNMSSLELGDSALYFCASSRGQGNIQYFGAGTRLSVL.

The chain couples TRBV6-2 or TRBV6-3 to TRBJ2-2; 7 nucleotides match TRBD1. The junction had 12 bases not matched to a gene; V was cut back by 6 bases and J by 5 bases. The germline V gene encodes CDR1 MNHEY and CDR2 SVGEGT. The CDR3 extends over 16 amino acids. DNA of the CDR3: TGTGCCAGCAGCCCTTTTAGACAGGGCGGAACCGGGGAGCTGTTTTTT. Translation gives CASSPFRQGGTGELFF.

The chain carries TRBV2 and TRBJ2-5; possible D gene TRBD1, 6 bases. Deletions cut 3 bases from V and 1 base from J, with 9 bases between. CDR1 is SNHLY, CDR2 FYNNEI, per germline. This CDR3 is built from 14 residues. In DNA form, the CDR3 reads TGTGCCAGCAGTGAGGGGGCCCTCCAAGAGACCCAGTACTTC. It yields the protein CASSEGALQETQYF.

The chain couples TRBV19 to TRBJ1-2; D gene unclear. V lost 7 bases and J 4 bases, leaving 19 bases between the germline ends. Germline V lookup: CDR1 LNHDA, CDR2 SQIVND (reference sequence). The CDR3 totals 15 residues. The CDR3 sequence is CASTPLAEEFYGYTF. In DNA form, the CDR3 reads TGTGCCAGTACGCCTCTCGCCGAGGAATTCTATGGCTACACCTTC.

The sample holds one count of this clone. This chain joins TRBV7-8 and TRBJ1-6; 7 nucleotides line up with TRBD1. Unmatched junction bases numbered 13, after V lost 2 bases and J lost 12 bases. The V gene's germline CDR1 is SGHVS and CDR2 FQNEAQ. The CDR3 runs to 16 residues. CDR3 loop: CASSLKRTGVNVPLHF. The CDR3 DNA is TGTGCCAGCAGCTTAAAGCGGACAGGAGTCAATGTACCCCTCCACTTT.

The chain joins TRBV2 to TRBJ2-5, with D maybe TRBD2 (5 bases). The CDR3 sequence is 14 residues long. Germline V gene sequence: CDR1 SNHLY, CDR2 FYNNEI. The V gene lost 4 bases and the J gene lost 0 bases, with 9 bases spanning the gap. CDR3 nucleotides: TGTGCCAGCAGTGGACGGAGGTACCAAGAGACCCAGTACTTC. This gives the protein CASSGRRYQETQYF.

The V and J genes are TRBV29-1 and TRBJ2-3; a possible D gene is TRBD2 (6 bases). Germline V gene data show CDR1 as SQVTM and CDR2 as ANQGSEA. V lost 4 bases, J lost 0 bases, and 14 bases lay in between. The CDR3 is 15 residues long. Here the CDR3 reads CSVASGGSSTDTQYF. In DNA form, the CDR3 reads TGCAGCGTTGCCTCCGGGGGTTCTAGCACAGATACGCAGTATTTT.

This chain connects TRBV27 to TRBJ1-2, with 9 positions matching TRBD1. Germline V gives CDR1 MNHEY, CDR2 SMNVEV (reference sequence). The CDR3 contains 15 residues. The V segment lost 0 bases and the J segment 4 bases; nucleotides outside the gene matches: 3. DNA for the CDR3: TGTGCCAGCAGTTTATCAAGGACAGGGGCCTATGGCTACACCTTC. Translating gives CASSLSRTGAYGYTF.

This chain joins TRBV5-1 and TRBJ1-2, with D hard to call. Trimming left V 4 bases short and J 4 bases short, with 23 bases between. This CDR3 comprises 17 residues. Germline V gene sequence: CDR1 SGHRS, CDR2 YFSETQ. CDR3 loop: CASSPQTRRGSRYGYTF. The CDR3 nucleotides are TGCGCCAGCAGCCCACAGACCCGCCGCGGATCGCGCTATGGCTACACCTTC.

The chain uses TRBV5-1 and TRBJ2-3; D gene uncertain. The CDR3 runs 16 residues. Germline assignment: CDR1 SGHRS and CDR2 YFSETQ. V was pared by 1 base and J by 6 bases, with 18 bases between. This chain's CDR3 is CASSLNPPSRSDTQYF. In DNA form, the CDR3 reads TGCGCCAGCAGCTTGAACCCCCCCTCTAGATCGGATACGCAGTATTTT.

The CDR3 nucleotides read TGTGCCAGCAGTTACGGGGGGTATAGCAATCAGCCCCAGCATTTT. Translated, it gives CASSYGGYSNQPQHF. V gene TRBV6-2 or TRBV6-3 combines with J gene TRBJ1-5, with a possible D match to TRBD1 (5 bases). Deletions cut 2 bases from V and 0 bases from J, with 8 bases between. This CDR3 comprises 15 residues. Germline CDR1 MNHEY, CDR2 SVGEGT.

J is TRBJ2-7 and V is TRBV21-1; the table's D gene call, TRBD1, was not cross checked with the DNA. TRBV21-1 is assigned pseudogene status. There are 15 residues in the CDR3. This CDR3 is CASEAGQGAYYEQYF. CDR3 nucleotides: TGTGCCAGCGAAGCCGGACAGGGGGCCTACTACGAGCAGTACTTC.

The chain uses TRBV4-2 and TRBJ2-7; TRBD2 aligns across 9 bases. Germline-derived CDR1 and CDR2 are LGHNA and YNFKEQ. The CDR3 loop spans 15 amino acids. V was clipped by 6 bases and J by 5 bases; unmatched bases: 11. CDR3 residues: CASRGTERGDNEQYF. CDR3 DNA sequence: TGTGCCAGCAGGGGGACAGAGCGGGGGGACAACGAGCAGTACTTC.

This clone was counted a single time. This CDR3 is CASSLVSAGVNTIYF. As DNA, the CDR3 is TGTGCCAGCAGCTTAGTTTCGGCAGGGGTAAACACCATATATTTT. This chain links TRBV7-2 with TRBJ1-3; D perhaps matches TRBD1 (6 bases). The CDR3 contains 15 residues. CDR1 and CDR2 from the germline V gene are SGHTA and FQGNSA. The ends were cut back, 1 base at V and 6 bases at J, with 13 bases in the middle.